This passage covers 17 T cell receptor beta chains from one sample sequenced in a study of blood T cells in healthy people across ages. It was with a sample-barcoded 5' primer and a J-beta primer mix that a second PCR of about 6 to 12 cycles was run. TCRdb re-called the 5' RACE reads through MiXCR, storing one row per CDR3 protein. The sample shows nearly 800,000 distinct CDR3 sequences, 56% of them seen only once. The sequenced material came from blood. These receptors were obtained from a man between 35 and 55 years old in good health.

For this clonotype: Mismatch with germline at one junction end may stem from a read error. The chain recombines TRBV7-3 with TRBJ2-3, with D possibly matching TRBD2 (6 bases). The CDR3 loop spans 15 amino acids. Germline-derived CDR1 and CDR2 are SGHTA and FQGTGA. The DNA of the CDR3 is TGTGCCAGCGGCTTAACGGGCGGGATCGGAGATACGCAGTATTTT. As protein: CASGLTGGIGDTQYF.

This clonotype has only a few counts. The rearrangement joins TRBV27 to TRBJ2-2; 13 nucleotides agree with TRBD2. Germline V gene data show CDR1 as MNHEY and CDR2 as SMNVEV (reference sequence). Trimming cost V 2 bases and J 5 bases; bases outside gene matches: 2. The CDR3 consists of 16 residues. This CDR3 reads CASSLRLAGGTGELFF. CDR3 in DNA: TGTGCCAGCAGTTTACGACTAGCGGGGGGAACCGGGGAGCTGTTTTTT.

The CDR3 sequence is CASSQEGRPGADTQYF. The CDR3 DNA sequence: TGCGCCAGCAGCCAAGAAGGGAGACCCGGAGCAGATACGCAGTATTTT. This sequence joins TRBV4-3 and TRBJ2-3; D might be TRBD2 (5 bases). Trimming shortened V by 0 bases and J by 4 bases, and 14 bases separated the two germline ends. Germline lookup yields CDR1 LGHNA and CDR2 YSLEER. The length of the CDR3 is 16 residues.

This clonotype was counted a few times. This rearrangement joins TRBV4-3 to TRBJ2-7; no reliable D call. The V gene lost 4 bases and the J gene lost 6 bases, with 16 bases spanning the gap. The CDR3 extends over 14 amino acids. Germline V gives CDR1 LGHNA, CDR2 YSLEER. The CDR3 reads CASSLTQTFGEQYF. The CDR3 region has the DNA TGCGCCAGCAGCCTAACTCAGACGTTTGGCGAGCAGTACTTC.

Turning to this clonotype: Being one base from a much bigger clone, this may be a read error. The rearrangement uses TRBV20-1 and TRBJ2-3; D ambiguous. CDR1 and CDR2 (germline): DFQATT, SNEGSKA (reference sequence). This CDR3 is 13 amino acids long. The V gene lost 7 bases and the J gene lost 1 base, with 12 bases spanning the gap. CDR3 in amino acids: CSGMEQRTDTQYF. DNA for the CDR3: TGCAGTGGCATGGAACAGCGCACAGATACGCAGTATTTT.

This clonotype was counted only a few times. The rearrangement joins TRBV7-2 to TRBJ2-4; either TRBD1 or TRBD2 may supply D (5 bases each). Trimming stripped 2 bases from V and 6 bases from J, with 14 bases between. The CDR3 covers 15 residues. Germline V gene lookup returns CDR1 SGHTA and CDR2 FQGNSA. The CDR3 sequence is CASSLTRGTGNIQYF. The CDR3 nucleotides are TGTGCCAGCAGCTTAACCCGGGGCACAGGAAACATTCAGTACTTC.

The gene calls are TRBV7-9 and TRBJ2-5, with D uncertain. The last part of the DNA fits TRBJ2-7 better; the J call may be wrong. The CDR3 is 15 residues long. CDR1 SEHNR and CDR2 FQNEAQ come from the germline V gene (reference sequence). The CDR3 loop is CASSLGLTVSYEQYF. The CDR3 DNA reads TGTGCCAGCAGCTTAGGGCTTACAGTAAGCTACGAGCAGTACTTC.

This chain joins TRBV10-3 and TRBJ2-7; no firm D call. V was trimmed by 5 bases and J by 7 bases, leaving 24 bases between them. CDR1 is ENHRY, CDR2 SYGVKD, per germline. CDR3 length: 16 amino acids. The CDR3: CAISSYQTPIGYEQYF. The CDR3 DNA reads as TGTGCCATCAGTTCCTATCAGACCCCGATTGGATATGAGCAGTACTTC.

The chain has TRBV5-1 and TRBJ1-2; D is possibly TRBD1 (5 bases). Trimming took 5 bases from V and 5 from J, leaving 13 bases between them. Germline-derived CDR1 and CDR2 are SGHRS and YFSETQ. The CDR3 covers 13 residues. The CDR3 loop reads CASRGDPRYGYTF. In nucleotides, the CDR3 is TGCGCCAGCAGAGGGGACCCGAGGTATGGCTACACCTTC.

The J gene is TRBJ2-5, the V gene TRBV20-1; 9 nucleotides line up with TRBD1. The length of the CDR3 is 17 residues. V was clipped by 5 bases and J by 4 bases; unmatched bases: 17. Germline-derived CDR1 and CDR2 are DFQATT and SNEGSKA (reference sequence). In DNA, the CDR3 is TGCAGTGCTCTCCGGGACAGGGTGTTCTTGGGACCAGAGACCCAGTACTTC. It translates to CSALRDRVFLGPETQYF.

The genes are TRBV13 and TRBJ2-2, with D perhaps TRBD2 (5 bases). There are 15 residues in the CDR3. The V gene's germline CDR1 is PRHDT and CDR2 FYEKMQ (reference sequence). V was trimmed by 3 bases and J by 2 bases, leaving 10 bases between them. In DNA form, the CDR3 reads TGTGCCAGCAGCTTTATCGGGAACAACACCGGGGAGCTGTTTTTT. It translates to CASSFIGNNTGELFF. Full variable domain (outside the CDR3, taken from reference TRBV13 and TRBJ2-2): AAGVIQSPRHLIKEKRETATLKCYPIPRHDTVYWYQQGPGQDPQFLISFYEKMQSDKGSIPDRFSAQQFSDYHSELNMSSLELGDSALYFCASSFIGNNTGELFFGEGSRLTVL.

This clonotype turned up a few times. V usage is TRBV29-1 and J usage is TRBJ2-5; the D gene is possibly TRBD2 (7 bases). V was cut by 0 bases and J by 4 bases, with 12 bases left in between. In germline, CDR1 is SQVTM, CDR2 ANQGSEA. CDR3 length equals 14 residues. The CDR3 DNA sequence: TGCAGCGTTGAAGATCCGGGGGGCGGAGAGACCCAGTACTTC. It specifies CSVEDPGGGETQYF.

The gene calls are TRBV7-3 and TRBJ2-1; 8 bases map to TRBD2. The CDR3 has 17 amino acids. After removal of 1 base from V and 0 bases from J, the junction contained 5 bases not matched to a gene. Germline V gene lookup returns CDR1 SGHTA and CDR2 FQGTGA. This CDR3 reads CASSLSILAGSYNEQFF. The CDR3 coding sequence is TGTGCCAGCAGCTTAAGTATCCTAGCGGGCTCCTACAATGAGCAGTTCTTC.

The rearrangement joins TRBV7-2 to TRBJ2-3; 8 bases match TRBD1. This CDR3 has 17 amino acids. V was pared by 5 bases and J by 6 bases, with 16 bases of the junction left unmatched. The V gene's germline CDR1 is SGHTA and CDR2 FQGNSA. In nucleotides, the CDR3 is TGTGCCAGCAGCCCACTACGGGGGACAGGCGAGTTTGATACGCAGTATTTT. It translates to CASSPLRGTGEFDTQYF.

The rearrangement uses TRBV27 and TRBJ2-7; possible D gene TRBD2, 6 bases. CDR3 size: 15 residues. CDR1 MNHEY and CDR2 SMNVEV come from the germline V gene (reference sequence). The V and J ends lost 5 bases and 5 bases respectively, with 19 bases between them. CDR3 sequence reads: CASSPYAGSPNEQYF. The DNA of the CDR3 is TGTGCCAGCAGTCCCTATGCGGGATCCCCGAACGAGCAGTACTTC.

The chain is built from TRBV7-8 and TRBJ2-7; D gene ambiguous. The V gene lost 3 bases and the J gene lost 2 bases, with 23 bases spanning the gap. The germline gives CDR1 SGHVS, CDR2 FQNEAQ. This CDR3 region has 18 residues. The CDR3: CASSFRAPTLAQTYEQYF. CDR3 nucleotides: TGTGCCAGCAGCTTCCGGGCCCCAACCCTGGCACAAACCTACGAGCAGTACTTC.

CDR3: CASSPQTGGTDTQYF. The CDR3 coding sequence is TGCGCCAGCAGCCCCCAGACAGGTGGCACAGATACGCAGTATTTT. The chain joins TRBV5-1 to TRBJ2-3; D is possibly TRBD1 (6 bases). Germline assignment: CDR1 SGHRS and CDR2 YFSETQ. There are 15 residues in the CDR3. The V end lost 4 bases, the J end lost 1 base, and 13 bases lay between the germline ends.